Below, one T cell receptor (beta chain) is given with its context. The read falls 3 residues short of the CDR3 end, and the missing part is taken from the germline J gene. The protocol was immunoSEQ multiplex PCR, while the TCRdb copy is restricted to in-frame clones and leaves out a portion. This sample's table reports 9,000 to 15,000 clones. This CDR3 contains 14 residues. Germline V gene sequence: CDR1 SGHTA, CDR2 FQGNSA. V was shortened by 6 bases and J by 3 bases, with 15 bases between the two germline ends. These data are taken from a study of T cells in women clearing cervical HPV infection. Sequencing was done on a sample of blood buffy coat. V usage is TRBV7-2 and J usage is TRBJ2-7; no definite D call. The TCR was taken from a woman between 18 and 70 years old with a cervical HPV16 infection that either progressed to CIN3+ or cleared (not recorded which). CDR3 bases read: TGTGCCAGCAGGGCCCGGGTACCTCTCTACGAG. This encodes CASRARVPLYE. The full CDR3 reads CASRARVPLYEQYF. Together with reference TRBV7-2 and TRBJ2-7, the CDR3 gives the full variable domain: GAGVSQSPSNKVTEKGKDVELRCDPISGHTALYWYRQSLGQGLEFLIYFQGNSAPDKSGLPSDRFSAERTGGSVSTLTIQRTQQEDSAVYLCASRARVPLYEQYFGPGTRLTVT.